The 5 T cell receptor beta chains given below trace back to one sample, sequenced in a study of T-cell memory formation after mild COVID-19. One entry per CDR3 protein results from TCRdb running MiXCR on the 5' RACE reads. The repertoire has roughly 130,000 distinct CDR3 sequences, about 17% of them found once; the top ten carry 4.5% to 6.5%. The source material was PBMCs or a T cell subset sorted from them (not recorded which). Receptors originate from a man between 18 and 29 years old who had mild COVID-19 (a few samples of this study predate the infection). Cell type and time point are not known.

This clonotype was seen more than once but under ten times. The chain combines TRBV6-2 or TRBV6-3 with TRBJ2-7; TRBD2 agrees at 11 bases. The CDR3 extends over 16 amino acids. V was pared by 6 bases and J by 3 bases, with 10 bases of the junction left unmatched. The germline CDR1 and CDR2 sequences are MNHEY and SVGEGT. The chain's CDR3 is CASRRIGTSGLYEQYF. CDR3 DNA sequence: TGTGCCAGCAGACGAATTGGGACTAGCGGCCTCTACGAGCAGTACTTC.

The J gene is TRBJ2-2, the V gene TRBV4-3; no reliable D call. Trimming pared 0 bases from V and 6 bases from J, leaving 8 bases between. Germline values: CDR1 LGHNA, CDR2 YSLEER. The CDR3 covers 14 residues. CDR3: CASSQDPRAGELFF. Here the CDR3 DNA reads TGCGCCAGCAGCCAAGATCCCCGGGCCGGGGAGCTGTTTTTT.

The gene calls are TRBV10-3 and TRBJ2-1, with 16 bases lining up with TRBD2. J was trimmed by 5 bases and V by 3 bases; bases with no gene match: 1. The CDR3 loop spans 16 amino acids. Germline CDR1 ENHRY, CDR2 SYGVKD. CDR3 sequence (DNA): TGTGCCATCAGTGAAGGGACTAGCGGGGGGGACAATGAGCAGTTCTTC. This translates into CAISEGTSGGDNEQFF.

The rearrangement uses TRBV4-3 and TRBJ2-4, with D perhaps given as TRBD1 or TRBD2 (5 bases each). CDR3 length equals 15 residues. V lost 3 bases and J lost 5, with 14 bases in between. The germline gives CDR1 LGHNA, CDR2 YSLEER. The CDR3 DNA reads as TGCGCCAGCAGCCAGGGGGTGACTAACGAAAACATTCAGTACTTC. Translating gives CASSQGVTNENIQYF.

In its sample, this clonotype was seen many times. This CDR3 is CASTEELAGGPHEQYF. The CDR3 region has the DNA TGTGCCAGCACCGAGGAACTAGCGGGGGGGCCCCACGAGCAGTACTTC. V gene TRBV12-3 or TRBV12-4 combines with J gene TRBJ2-7; 13 bases map to TRBD2. CDR3 length: 16 residues. With 7 bases clipped from V and 5 bases from J, the junction kept 11 bases outside the gene matches.